One and the same sample provided the 18 T cell receptor beta chains below, sequenced in a study of response to subunit inactivated influenza vaccine. TCRdb re-analysed the RT-PCR reads in MiXCR, keeping a single row per CDR3 protein. The sample consists of hundreds of thousands of distinct CDR3 sequences, 12% to 15% of them appearing once. Sequenced here: PBMCs from blood, sampled around 15 days before vaccination. Receptor source: a man aged 50 or older who received an inactivated influenza vaccine.

CDR3 amino acids: CASSPGTGVWLVAYEQYF. In DNA, the CDR3 is TGTGCCAGCAGCCCCGGGACAGGGGTGTGGTTGGTGGCCTACGAGCAGTACTTC. The gene calls are TRBV6-1 and TRBJ2-7; 10 positions match TRBD1. Germline CDR1 is MNHNS and CDR2 is SASEGT. The CDR3 is made up of 18 amino acids. V gave up 6 bases and J gave up 2 bases; unmatched junction bases: 16.

There are a few counts of this clonotype. The rearrangement links TRBV3-1 to TRBJ2-7; unclear D gene. Germline loops: CDR1 LGHDT, CDR2 YNNKEL (reference sequence). CDR3 length: 13 amino acids. Between the trimmed V and J ends, which lost 3 bases and 5 bases, there was a span of 11 bases. This CDR3 reads CASSQSTGHEQYF. The CDR3 DNA sequence: TGTGCCAGCAGCCAGTCAACTGGACACGAGCAGTACTTC.

CDR3 protein: CASSYSIMTGHSYEQYF. CDR3 DNA sequence: TGTGCCAGCAGTTACTCGATCATGACGGGACATTCCTACGAGCAGTACTTC. The chain has TRBV6-2 or TRBV6-3 and TRBJ2-7, with a tentative D call TRBD1 (6 bases). The CDR3 has 17 amino acids. Germline CDR1 and CDR2: MNHEY and SVGEGT. V lost 0 bases and J lost 1, with 16 bases in between.

This clonotype came up a few times. The chain joins TRBV4-1 to TRBJ1-1; D call uncertain. The CDR3 is 15 residues long. Germline CDR1 is MGHRA and CDR2 is YSYEKL. Trimming took 0 bases from V and 0 from J, leaving 8 bases between them. The CDR3 spells CASSQEIRLNTEAFF. Written as DNA, the CDR3 is TGCGCCAGCAGCCAAGAAATCAGACTGAACACTGAAGCTTTCTTT.

This clonotype has just a few counts. The V gene is TRBV3-1, the J gene TRBJ1-2; D might be TRBD1 (5 bases). V was shortened by 1 base and J by 5 bases, with 20 bases between the two germline ends. Germline loops: CDR1 LGHDT, CDR2 YNNKEL (reference sequence). The CDR3 length is 17 residues. The CDR3 loop is CASSQAAGRSNFYGYTF. Written as DNA, the CDR3 is TGTGCCAGCAGCCAAGCTGCGGGACGGAGCAATTTTTATGGCTACACCTTC. The whole variable domain, filled in from reference TRBV3-1 and TRBJ1-2, reads DTAVSQTPKYLVTQMGNDKSIKCEQNLGHDTMYWYKQDSKKFLKIMFSYNNKELIINETVPNRFSPKSPDKAHLNLHINSLELGDSAVYFCASSQAAGRSNFYGYTFGSGTRLTVV.

This clonotype was detected ten times or more. The chain employs TRBV7-2 and TRBJ2-3, with 7 bases lining up with TRBD1. Germline V gene lookup returns CDR1 SGHTA and CDR2 FQGNSA. There are 16 residues in the CDR3. Germline trimming cut 3 bases from V and 4 bases from J; bases unmatched to any gene: 10. The CDR3 spells CASSFKTGYSSDTQYF. Here the CDR3 DNA reads TGTGCCAGCAGCTTCAAGACAGGGTACTCGTCAGATACGCAGTATTTT.

The V gene is TRBV7-2, the J gene TRBJ2-1; D gene ambiguous. This CDR3 contains 13 residues. The germline CDR1 and CDR2 sequences are SGHTA and FQGNSA. V lost 4 bases to trimming and J lost 7 bases, with 11 bases between them. For the CDR3, the DNA is TGTGCCAGCAGCTCATTTGTGCGGAATGAGCAGTTCTTC. Its translation is CASSSFVRNEQFF. Using reference TRBV7-2 and TRBJ2-1 for the parts outside the CDR3, the full variable domain is GAGVSQSPSNKVTEKGKDVELRCDPISGHTALYWYRQSLGQGLEFLIYFQGNSAPDKSGLPSDRFSAERTGGSVSTLTIQRTQQEDSAVYLCASSSFVRNEQFFGPGTRLTVL.

This clonotype was detected only a few times. The genes are TRBV7-2 and TRBJ2-3, with 7 bases that match TRBD1. The length of the CDR3 is 15 residues. In germline, CDR1 is SGHTA, CDR2 FQGNSA. The J segment lost 4 bases and the V segment lost 5 bases, leaving 9 bases of the junction unmatched. The CDR3 DNA reads TGTGCCAGCAGCCGACAGGGATTTCGCGCAGATACGCAGTATTTT. It yields the protein CASSRQGFRADTQYF.

This clonotype was counted at least ten times. The gene calls are TRBV7-9 and TRBJ2-1; D gene unclear. Germline V gene sequence: CDR1 SEHNR, CDR2 FQNEAQ (reference sequence). V lost 1 base and J 10 bases, leaving 8 bases between the germline ends. CDR3 size: 12 residues. The CDR3 here is CASSLGGGEQFF. CDR3 DNA: TGTGCCAGCAGCTTAGGGGGTGGGGAGCAGTTCTTC.

This clonotype occurred a few times. J is TRBJ1-1 and V is TRBV6-5; 7 positions match TRBD1. Germline CDR1 MNHEY, CDR2 SVGAGI. With V trimmed by 0 bases and J by 6 bases, 4 bases remained unmatched. This CDR3 region has 14 residues. For the CDR3, the DNA is TGTGCCAGCAGTTACTCGGGACAGACTGCTGAAGCTTTCTTT. The encoded protein is CASSYSGQTAEAFF.

Of note for this clonotype: At one end, the junction sequence differs from germline, possibly due to a read error. The CDR3 here is CAWSADREEKLFF. The DNA for the CDR3 is TGTGCCTGGAGTGCCGACAGGGAGGAAAAACTCTTTTTT. The V and J genes are TRBV30 and TRBJ1-4, with 7 bases that match TRBD1. Germline lookup yields CDR1 GTSNPN and CDR2 SVGIG (reference sequence). The CDR3 loop spans 13 amino acids.

The chain has TRBV15 and TRBJ2-7; D not resolved. CDR1 is LNHNV, CDR2 YYDKDF, per germline (reference sequence). Trimming shortened V by 4 bases and J by 2 bases, and 9 bases separated the two germline ends. This CDR3 is 13 amino acids long. Here the CDR3 DNA reads TGTGCCACCAGCATGGGTCATCCCTACGAGCAGTACTTC. This encodes CATSMGHPYEQYF.

This clonotype was detected ten times or more. V usage is TRBV4-2 and J usage is TRBJ1-4; no definite D call. CDR1 and CDR2 from the germline V gene are LGHNA and YNFKEQ. V lost 0 bases and J 8 bases, leaving 19 bases between the germline ends. The CDR3 spans 17 residues. CDR3 in amino acids: CASSQDPSGIGAEKLFF. CDR3 nucleotide sequence: TGTGCCAGCAGCCAAGATCCTTCGGGGATAGGTGCGGAAAAACTGTTTTTT.

This clonotype was observed a handful of times. The chain has TRBV25-1 and TRBJ2-1; D remains unclear. This CDR3 spans 11 amino acids. V was trimmed by 7 bases and J by 4 bases, leaving 5 bases between them. Germline loops: CDR1 MGHDK, CDR2 SYGVNS. DNA for the CDR3: TGTGCCAGCACCCAGTACAATGAGCAGTTCTTC. It yields the protein CASTQYNEQFF.

The chain joins TRBV4-3 to TRBJ1-4; TRBD1 is a possible D gene (5 bases). CDR1 is LGHNA, CDR2 YSLEER, per germline. The CDR3 sequence is 14 residues long. V was shortened by 0 bases and J by 7 bases, with 9 bases between the two germline ends. The CDR3 spells CASSQDVGTEKLFF. The CDR3 nucleotides are TGCGCCAGCAGCCAAGATGTGGGGACTGAAAAACTGTTTTTT.

The chain recombines TRBV12-3 or TRBV12-4 with TRBJ1-6; TRBD1 might be the D (5 bases). The V and J ends lost 3 bases and 6 bases respectively, with 12 bases between them. This CDR3 comprises 15 residues. Here the CDR3 DNA reads TGTGCCAGCAGTTTTGCCGGGGCCGGTAATTCACCCCTCCACTTT. This translates into CASSFAGAGNSPLHF.

This clonotype has more than one count but fewer than ten. J is TRBJ1-1 and V is TRBV12-3 or TRBV12-4, with D hard to call. Trimming shortened V by 4 bases and J by 1 base, and 7 bases separated the two germline ends. The CDR3 is 13 amino acids. DNA for the CDR3: TGTGCCAGCAGTTCAAGGTCGAACACTGAAGCTTTCTTT. Protein product: CASSSRSNTEAFF.

J is TRBJ2-6 and V is TRBV5-4; D unclear. CDR3 length: 13 amino acids. Trimming stripped 7 bases from V and 1 base from J, with 6 bases between. Germline V gene sequence: CDR1 SGHNT, CDR2 YYREEE (reference sequence). CDR3 in amino acids: CASYTSGANVLTF. CDR3 in DNA: TGTGCCAGCTACACTTCTGGGGCCAACGTCCTGACTTTC.